One and the same sample provided the 13 T cell receptor beta chains below, sequenced in a study of early T cells in non-severe SARS-CoV-2 infection (dated by TCRdb to about 2021). Libraries came from 5' RACE. Sequencing was performed on a NextSeq 500. TCRdb applied fastp at Q25 and MiXCR to the public reads, then kept only in-frame beta chains. Each entry merges the rows of one CDR3 protein and shows their most common DNA and genes. Within this sample are about 64,000 distinct CDR3 sequences, with over 9% of them counted one time only. Clones ranked in the top ten supply just under 3% of the sample. Specimen: whole blood, collected at baseline. Source of these receptors: an adult who was a healthcare worker with PCR-confirmed SARS-CoV-2 infection or an uninfected control (not recorded which).

This clonotype came up many times. The rearrangement joins TRBV30 to TRBJ1-2; the D gene is possibly TRBD1 (5 bases). The V and J ends lost 8 bases and 6 bases respectively, with 19 bases between them. The length of the CDR3 is 13 residues. CDR1 and CDR2 (germline): GTSNPN, SVGIG (reference sequence). The CDR3 DNA reads TGTGCCGGAATATCCGGGACCCGAGATGGCTACACCTTC. Translating it yields CAGISGTRDGYTF.

J is TRBJ2-7 and V is TRBV11-2; unclear D gene. Germline CDR1 and CDR2: SGHAT and FQNNGV. Trimming took 1 base from V and 1 from J, leaving 8 bases between them. This CDR3 is 14 amino acids long. In nucleotides, the CDR3 is TGTGCCAGCAGCTTAGGATTGGGTTCCTACGAGCAGTACTTC. Its translation: CASSLGLGSYEQYF.

This chain uses TRBV11-2 with TRBJ2-4; D is unclear. Germline values: CDR1 SGHAT, CDR2 FQNNGV. This CDR3 has 16 amino acids. Trimming removed 5 bases at V and 0 bases at J, with 14 bases between. CDR3 loop: CASSPSGVGAKNIQYF. The CDR3 DNA reads TGTGCCAGCAGCCCTTCTGGGGTGGGAGCCAAAAACATTCAGTACTTC.

This chain joins TRBV30 and TRBJ2-3; 8 bases are a match to TRBD2. The CDR3 covers 13 residues. The V gene end was trimmed by 4 bases and the J gene end by 5 bases; junction bases not matched to a gene: 5. Germline CDR1 and CDR2: GTSNPN and SVGIG (reference sequence). The CDR3 protein is CAWTKRGRDTQYF. As DNA, the CDR3 is TGTGCCTGGACTAAGCGGGGGAGAGATACGCAGTATTTT.

This chain links TRBV2 with TRBJ2-7, with 8 positions matching TRBD1. This CDR3 comprises 14 residues. The V segment lost 9 bases and the J segment 1 base; nucleotides outside the gene matches: 8. Germline CDR1 reads SNHLY; CDR2 reads FYNNEI. The CDR3 nucleotides are TGTGCCAGTAGCGGACAGGGCTTATCCTACGAGCAGTACTTC. Protein product: CASSGQGLSYEQYF.

The gene calls are TRBV19 and TRBJ1-2, with D perhaps TRBD1 (5 bases). CDR1 is LNHDA and CDR2 is SQIVND in the germline V gene (reference sequence). The CDR3 runs to 13 residues. Trimming stripped 3 bases from V and 3 bases from J, with 8 bases between. CDR3 region: CASSMGQYYGYTF. CDR3 in DNA: TGTGCCAGTAGTATGGGGCAGTACTATGGCTACACCTTC.

This clonotype was observed a handful of times. The chain joins TRBV6-6 to TRBJ1-6; no clear D gene. CDR1 is MNHNY, CDR2 SVGAGI, per germline (reference sequence). V lost 4 bases to trimming and J lost 10 bases, with 8 bases between them. The CDR3 extends over 12 amino acids. CDR3 bases: TGTGCCAGCAGTTTGACCGCCTCACCCCTCCACTTT. Translation gives CASSLTASPLHF.

This chain joins TRBV6-5 and TRBJ1-2; 10 bases line up with TRBD1. V dropped 3 bases and J dropped 3; count of bases not matched to a gene: 4. Germline lookup yields CDR1 MNHEY and CDR2 SVGAGI. CDR3 length: 15 residues. This CDR3 is CASSYKDRGYYGYTF. The DNA of the CDR3 is TGTGCCAGCAGTTATAAGGACAGGGGGTACTATGGCTACACCTTC.

V is TRBV11-2 and J is TRBJ2-7, with 8 bases that match TRBD1. The germline V gene encodes CDR1 SGHAT and CDR2 FQNNGV. The ends lost 5 bases at V and 2 bases at J; junction bases unmatched: 11. The CDR3 sequence is 16 residues long. CDR3 DNA: TGTGCCAGCAGCACACTGACAGGGGCGAGGGCCTACGAGCAGTACTTC. This codes for CASSTLTGARAYEQYF.

The CDR3 DNA follows: TGTGCCAGCAACGACAGGGGCCCCTCCACTGAAGCTTTCTTT. Translating gives CASNDRGPSTEAFF. This chain links TRBV12-3 or TRBV12-4 with TRBJ1-1, with 8 bases lining up with TRBD1. V lost 7 bases to trimming and J lost 4 bases; unmatched junction nucleotides: 8. This CDR3 has 14 residues.

The V and J genes are TRBV5-1 and TRBJ1-1; D may be TRBD1 (5 bases). Germline CDR1 and CDR2: SGHRS and YFSETQ. There are 13 residues in the CDR3. V was cut by 4 bases and J by 8 bases, with 15 bases left in between. For the CDR3, the DNA is TGCGCCAGCAGCCCTGCTCGAGACAGAGAAGCTTTCTTT. Its protein product is CASSPARDREAFF.

The chain is built from TRBV20-1 and TRBJ2-3; D uncertain. The V end lost 6 bases, the J end lost 6 bases, and 13 bases lay between the germline ends. CDR1 DFQATT and CDR2 SNEGSKA come from the germline V gene (reference sequence). The CDR3 has 12 residues. The CDR3 DNA is TGCAGTGCCCCTAAGGAGTTGGATACGCAGTATTTT. Translated: CSAPKELDTQYF.

This clonotype was found a few times. The V gene is TRBV20-1, the J gene TRBJ1-1; TRBD1 matches at 9 bases. The CDR3 consists of 14 residues. CDR1 and CDR2 from the germline V gene are DFQATT and SNEGSKA (reference sequence). Trimming removed 6 bases from V and 3 bases from J; junction bases left unmatched: 8. The CDR3 coding sequence is TGCAGTGCCAGAAAGGACAGGGGAGACACTGAAGCTTTCTTT. This sequence encodes CSARKDRGDTEAFF.